The clone carrying this TCR beta chain has just a few counts. Its specificity is not known. At one of its ends the junction is not consistent with the germline gene, which may arise from a read error. This specimen belongs to a study of OX40 agonist ivuxolimab in advanced cancers. Study-wide background: Administration of intravenous ivuxolimab to patients occurred every 2 weeks at 0.01 to 10 mg/kg. A history of anti-PD-1, anti-PD-L1 or anti-CTLA-4 therapy was acceptable, and 40% to 45% had some. Points from the study as a whole: Part of the nonresponder group also had normalized T-cell clonal expansion that was low. At 0.1 to 3.0 mg/kg and by week 6, CD4+ and CD8+ T cells in the blood had expanded clonally.

The repertoire was sequenced with immunoSEQ multiplex PCR; TCRdb's copy has only in-frame clones and lacks some. The repertoire includes tens of thousands of clones, about 89% of them detected once, and about 1% sits in the top ten. This CDR3 is 15 amino acids long. The germline CDR1 and CDR2 sequences are SGHTA and FQGNSA. The source is an adult with an advanced solid tumor such as melanoma, head and neck, liver or kidney cancer. This chain uses TRBV7-2 with TRBJ2-1; TRBD2 aligns across 11 bases. The sample consisted of CD4+ or CD8+ T cells sorted from blood, taken in a trial of the OX40 agonist ivuxolimab. For the CDR3, the DNA is TGTGCCAGCAGCCTAGCCGGGACTAGCGGCAATGAGCAGTTCTTC. Its translation is CASSLAGTSGNEQFF. Supplemented by reference TRBV7-2 and TRBJ2-1, the full variable domain reads GAGVSQSPSNKVTEKGKDVELRCDPISGHTALYWYRQSLGQGLEFLIYFQGNSAPDKSGLPSDRFSAERTGGSVSTLTIQRTQQEDSAVYLCASSLAGTSGNEQFFGPGTRLTVL.